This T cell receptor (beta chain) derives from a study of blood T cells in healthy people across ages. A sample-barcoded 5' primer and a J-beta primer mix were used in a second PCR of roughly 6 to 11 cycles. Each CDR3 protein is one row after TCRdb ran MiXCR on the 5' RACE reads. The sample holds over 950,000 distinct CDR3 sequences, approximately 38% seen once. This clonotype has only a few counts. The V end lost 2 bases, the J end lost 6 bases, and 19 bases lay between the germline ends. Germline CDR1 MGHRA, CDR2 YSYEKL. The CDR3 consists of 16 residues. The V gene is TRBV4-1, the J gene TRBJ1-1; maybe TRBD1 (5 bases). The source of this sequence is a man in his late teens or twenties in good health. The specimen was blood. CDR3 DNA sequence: TGCGCCAGCAGCCAAAAAGGGGAAGGGCGATGGCCTGAAGCTTTCTTT. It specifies CASSQKGEGRWPEAFF.